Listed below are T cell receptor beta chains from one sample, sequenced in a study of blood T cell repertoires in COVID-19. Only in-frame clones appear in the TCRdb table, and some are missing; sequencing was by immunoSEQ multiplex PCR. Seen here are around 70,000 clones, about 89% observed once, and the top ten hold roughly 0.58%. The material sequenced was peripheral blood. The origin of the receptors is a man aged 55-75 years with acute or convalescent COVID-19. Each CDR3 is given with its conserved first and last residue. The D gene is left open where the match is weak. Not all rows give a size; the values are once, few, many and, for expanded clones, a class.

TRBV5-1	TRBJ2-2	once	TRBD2	CASSSASGGELFF	TGCGCCAGCAGTTCCGCTAGCGGCGGGGAGCTGTTTTTT
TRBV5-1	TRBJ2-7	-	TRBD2	CASSPPGLAGGSYEQYF	TGCGCCAGCAGCCCGCCGGGACTAGCGGGGGGATCATACGAGCAGTACTTC
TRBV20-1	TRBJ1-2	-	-	CSARGDYGYTF	TGCAGTGCTCGGGGAGACTATGGCTACACCTTC
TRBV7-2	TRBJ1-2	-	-	CASSLRGYGYTF	TGTGCCAGCAGCTTAAGGGGCTATGGCTACACCTTC
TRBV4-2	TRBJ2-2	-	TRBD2	CASSKIGTSGGLNAGELFF	TGTGCCAGCAGCAAAATTGGGACTAGCGGGGGCCTTAACGCCGGGGAGCTGTTTTTT
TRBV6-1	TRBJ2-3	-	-	CASSEGLATDTQYF	TGTGCCAGCAGTGAGGGACTTGCCACAGATACGCAGTATTTT
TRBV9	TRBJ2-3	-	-	CASSVGLRGRTDTQYF	TGTGCCAGCAGCGTAGGTCTGCGGGGGCGCACAGATACGCAGTATTTT
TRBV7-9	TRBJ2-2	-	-	CASSLDEVANTGELFF	TGTGCCAGCAGCTTAGATGAGGTCGCGAACACCGGGGAGCTGTTTTTT
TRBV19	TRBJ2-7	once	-	CASSLRGAGAYEQYF	TGTGCCAGTAGTCTCCGTGGGGCAGGGGCCTACGAGCAGTACTTC
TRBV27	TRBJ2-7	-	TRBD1	CASSLWGQTLYEQYF	TGTGCCAGCAGTTTATGGGGACAGACCCTCTACGAGCAGTACTTC